Listed below are T cell receptor beta chains from one sample, sequenced in a study of cytomegalovirus exposure and HLA in healthy donors. Generated by immunoSEQ multiplex PCR, the TCRdb table keeps only in-frame clones and is missing some. Here the sample spans some 160,000 clones, 82% being singletons. The sample was PBMCs. The receptors here all came from a male donor in good health and CMV-seropositive. Both conserved end residues are part of each CDR3. The order of the fields is CDR3 DNA, CDR3 protein, V gene, clone size, D gene, J gene, CDR3 length. D genes are given only for firm matches. Size values are once, few and many counts, or a class for expanded clones, and some rows have none.

TGTGCCAGCTCCCCCGGGGGACGGAGCTCCTACGAGCAGTACTTC	CASSPGGRSSYEQYF	TRBV18	once	NA	TRBJ2-7	15
TGTGCCAGCAGTCCCGGACAGGGGGGCACTGAAGCTTTCTTT	CASSPGQGGTEAFF	TRBV28	few	TRBD1	TRBJ1-1	14
TGTGCCAGTAGTATTGGGCAGGGGGCTTTAAGTGGCTACACCTTC	CASSIGQGALSGYTF	TRBV19	NA	TRBD1	TRBJ1-2	15
TGTGCCATCAGTGAGGGGGGGACTGAAGCTTTCTTT	CAISEGGTEAFF	TRBV10-3	few	NA	TRBJ1-1	12
TGTGCCAGCAGTGAAGGGACAGGGAACTATGGCTACACCTTC	CASSEGTGNYGYTF	TRBV2	NA	TRBD1	TRBJ1-2	14
TGTGCCAGCAGCTTTCGACAGGGGGCCGGACAGCCCCAGCATTTT	CASSFRQGAGQPQHF	TRBV7-6	NA	TRBD1	TRBJ1-5	15
TGTGCCAGCAGCCTAACGGCGGGCGGCACCGGGGAGCTGTTTTTT	CASSLTAGGTGELFF	TRBV11-3	NA	NA	TRBJ2-2	15
TGTGCCAGCAGTTACTATGACAGACAGGTTGGATCGGAGCAGTACTTC	CASSYYDRQVGSEQYF	TRBV6-5	NA	NA	TRBJ2-7	16
TGTGCCAGCAGCTTTCTGGAGAGAGGGAAAAACATTCAGTACTTC	CASSFLERGKNIQYF	TRBV5-6	NA	NA	TRBJ2-4	15
TGTGCCAGCAGTCAGGGGGTTGCCCCCGGCTACACCTTC	CASSQGVAPGYTF	TRBV28	NA	TRBD1	TRBJ1-2	13
TGTGCCAGCAGCCCCTCTGGGCCTAAAGCTTTCTTT	CASSPSGPKAFF	TRBV28	NA	NA	TRBJ1-1	12
TGTGCCAGCAGTCCCCCACAGGCTGAAGCTTTCTTT	CASSPPQAEAFF	TRBV28	once	NA	TRBJ1-1	12
TGTGCCAGCAGCTTATTAAGCGGGGGGGAAGAGCAGTACTTC	CASSLLSGGEEQYF	TRBV7-6	NA	TRBD2	TRBJ2-7	14
TGTGCCAGCAGTTTAGCCACAGACCCCAGACAGCCCCAGCATTTT	CASSLATDPRQPQHF	TRBV28	NA	NA	TRBJ1-5	15
TGTGCCAGCAGGACGGGACAGGGTGGGTACGAGCAGTACTTC	CASRTGQGGYEQYF	TRBV2	once	TRBD1	TRBJ2-7	14
TGCAGCGCCCAGACAGGGGGCGGCAATCAGCCCCAGCATTTT	CSAQTGGGNQPQHF	TRBV29-1	NA	TRBD1	TRBJ1-5	14
TGTGCCAGCAGCTCACCCGTAACAGCAAGGAACACTGAAGCTTTCTTT	CASSSPVTARNTEAFF	TRBV4-2	NA	NA	TRBJ1-1	16
TGTGCCAGCAGCTTTCCAGGGTTCGCTGAAGCTTTCTTT	CASSFPGFAEAFF	TRBV5-8	few	NA	TRBJ1-1	13
TGTGCCAGCAGTGAAGTGGGAAGGACGACCCGGGACAGAGCCTTCTATGGCTACACCTTC	CASSEVGRTTRDRAFYGYTF	TRBV2	NA	TRBD1	TRBJ1-2	20
TGTGCCAGCAGCTTAGATACAGGGTACCAGCCCCAGCATTTT	CASSLDTGYQPQHF	TRBV7-2	NA	NA	TRBJ1-5	14
TGTGCCAGCAGTTTATCGTTGGGGGACATGTCCTACGAGCAGTACTTC	CASSLSLGDMSYEQYF	TRBV27	NA	NA	TRBJ2-7	16
TGTGCCCTCCGACGGGAATACGTTGACGAGCAGTACTTC	CALRREYVDEQYF	TRBV2	NA	NA	TRBJ2-7	13
TGTGCCAGCAGCTTTCTGGGACAACCCTCCTACGAGCAGTACTTC	CASSFLGQPSYEQYF	TRBV5-5	NA	NA	TRBJ2-7	15
TGTGCCAGCAGTGGGGACAGGGACAATGGCTACACCTTC	CASSGDRDNGYTF	TRBV2	few	TRBD1	TRBJ1-2	13
TGTGCCAGCAGCCCCGTGGTATTGGGGGCAGGCTACACCTTC	CASSPVVLGAGYTF	TRBV6-6	NA	NA	TRBJ1-2	14
TGTGCCAGCAGTGTGGCGGGGACGGGAAAGGGGGTCCTGACTTTC	CASSVAGTGKGVLTF	TRBV6-1	once	NA	TRBJ2-6	15
TGTGCCTGGAGTGTTAGACAGAGGGATACGCAGTATTTT	CAWSVRQRDTQYF	TRBV30	NA	NA	TRBJ2-3	13
TGTGCCGGGGCTAGTAACACGTACGAGCAGTACTTC	CAGASNTYEQYF	TRBV10-3	NA	NA	TRBJ2-7	12
TGTGCCAGCAGTTTGCGGGGGGGCCGGAACACTGAAGCTTTCTTT	CASSLRGGRNTEAFF	TRBV27	NA	NA	TRBJ1-1	15
TGTGCCAGCAGACGAGGGGGCCAGCTACCCTATGGCTACACCTTC	CASRRGGQLPYGYTF	TRBV11-2	NA	TRBD1	TRBJ1-2	15
TGCGCCAGCAGCTTGGGGGCCGGGGACATTCAGTACTTC	CASSLGAGDIQYF	TRBV5-1	NA	NA	TRBJ2-4	13
TGTGCCAGTTTTTCCCGCGGGGCTAACTATGGCTACACCTTC	CASFSRGANYGYTF	TRBV28	NA	NA	TRBJ1-2	14
TGTGCCAGCAGCTTAGCTGGCGGGAGCCTCAACGAGCAGTACTTC	CASSLAGGSLNEQYF	TRBV7-9	NA	TRBD2	TRBJ2-7	15
TGTGCCAGCTCACCACCTGCCGGTGGGGCCAACGTCCTGACTTTC	CASSPPAGGANVLTF	TRBV18	NA	NA	TRBJ2-6	15
TGTGCCAGTAGTATCAGGGCAGAAAGAAATCAGCCCCAGCATTTT	CASSIRAERNQPQHF	TRBV19	NA	NA	TRBJ1-5	15
TGTGCCAGCAGTCCTACCTACAATCAGCCCCAGCATTTT	CASSPTYNQPQHF	TRBV6-1	NA	NA	TRBJ1-5	13
TGCGCCAGCAGCTCGGGAGGGACAGGGAGAAAAGAGACCCAGTACTTC	CASSSGGTGRKETQYF	TRBV5-1	NA	NA	TRBJ2-5	16
TGTGCCAGTAGGCCAGCGGGAGGGAGCACAGATACGCAGTATTTT	CASRPAGGSTDTQYF	TRBV19	NA	TRBD2	TRBJ2-3	15
TGTGCCTGGACTGGGGACACTCTAGAAGGCTATGGCTACACCTTC	CAWTGDTLEGYGYTF	TRBV30	NA	NA	TRBJ1-2	15
TGTGCCAGGTCATCAGCTTTCTTT	CARSSAFF	TRBV19	NA	NA	TRBJ1-1	8
TGTGCCAGCAGCTTAGGGGTAGGAAATCAGCCCCAGCATTTT	CASSLGVGNQPQHF	TRBV5-4	NA	NA	TRBJ1-5	14
TGTGCCTGGAGTGTAACAGGAGAACTGTTTTTT	CAWSVTGELFF	TRBV30	NA	NA	TRBJ1-4	11
TGTGCCAGCTCACCAGACAGGGTACGAGATACGCAGTATTTT	CASSPDRVRDTQYF	TRBV18	NA	TRBD1	TRBJ2-3	14
TGTGCCAGCAGTTTCCCTAGCGGGGAGGGTACCTACGAGCAGTACTTC	CASSFPSGEGTYEQYF	TRBV6-5	NA	TRBD2	TRBJ2-7	16
TGTGCCAGTAGTTTTCAGGGCGACTATGGCTACACCTTC	CASSFQGDYGYTF	TRBV19	NA	NA	TRBJ1-2	13
TGCAGTGCTAGCGCGCAGACCCAGTACTTC	CSASAQTQYF	TRBV20-1	NA	NA	TRBJ2-5	10
TGTGCCAGCAGTGATAGACAGGGCACTAATGAAAAACTGTTTTTT	CASSDRQGTNEKLFF	TRBV6-1	once	TRBD1	TRBJ1-4	15
TGCGCCAGCAGGGCAGGATTGAACACTGAAGCTTTCTTT	CASRAGLNTEAFF	TRBV5-1	NA	NA	TRBJ1-1	13
TGCGCCAGCAGCCAGACAACCTTGATCCTTGGGGCTTTCTTT	CASSQTTLILGAFF	TRBV4-3	NA	NA	TRBJ1-1	14
TGTGCCAGCAGTGGACCCCGCGGGCCGAACACTGAAGCTTTCTTT	CASSGPRGPNTEAFF	TRBV28	NA	NA	TRBJ1-1	15
TGTGCCAGCAGCCCTCTTGTAGTGGGGCCCCCTGGAAACACCATATATTTT	CASSPLVVGPPGNTIYF	TRBV7-8	NA	NA	TRBJ1-3	17
TGTGCCAGCAGTTACTCGACAGGGCGAGGCGGGGAGCTGTTTTTT	CASSYSTGRGGELFF	TRBV6-5	NA	TRBD1	TRBJ2-2	15
TGTGCCAGCTCCAAGGCGGGGAGCTATGGCTACACCTTC	CASSKAGSYGYTF	TRBV6-4	once	NA	TRBJ1-2	13
TGTGCCAGCAGTCAGGACAGGGTGAGCACTGAAGCTTTCTTT	CASSQDRVSTEAFF	TRBV7-2	NA	TRBD1	TRBJ1-1	14
TGTGCCACCAGCAGAGTGGGTGACAGCTATGGCTACACCTTC	CATSRVGDSYGYTF	TRBV15	NA	NA	TRBJ1-2	14